This TCR beta chain was found in a study of a mutant IDH1 vaccine in newly diagnosed glioma. As for the study in general: Investigators started vaccination 4-6 weeks after radiotherapy alone, or with temozolomide cycles.

Time point given: week 5, during vaccination. Doses of 300 ug of mutant IDH1 20-mer peptide were given with topical imiquimod. A remark on this clone: Its antigen is unidentified.

The data were produced by immunoSEQ multiplex PCR, yet TCRdb's version contains in-frame clones alone and is incomplete. This sample has 39,000 or so clones, with 70% to 80% found just once. The sequences come from PBMCs, collected from a glioma patient whose treatment included an IDH1 peptide vaccine. The TCR comes from a man aged 40-49 years with glioma.

Written as DNA, the CDR3 is TGTGCCAGTAGTTACTCAGGGGGCGAGCAGTACTTC. It codes for CASSYSGGEQYF. The chain uses TRBV19 and TRBJ2-7; TRBD1 matches at 7 bases. The junction had 4 bases not matched to a gene; V was cut back by 5 bases and J by 6 bases. The germline V gene has CDR1 LNHDA and CDR2 SQIVND (reference sequence). CDR3 length: 12 residues.